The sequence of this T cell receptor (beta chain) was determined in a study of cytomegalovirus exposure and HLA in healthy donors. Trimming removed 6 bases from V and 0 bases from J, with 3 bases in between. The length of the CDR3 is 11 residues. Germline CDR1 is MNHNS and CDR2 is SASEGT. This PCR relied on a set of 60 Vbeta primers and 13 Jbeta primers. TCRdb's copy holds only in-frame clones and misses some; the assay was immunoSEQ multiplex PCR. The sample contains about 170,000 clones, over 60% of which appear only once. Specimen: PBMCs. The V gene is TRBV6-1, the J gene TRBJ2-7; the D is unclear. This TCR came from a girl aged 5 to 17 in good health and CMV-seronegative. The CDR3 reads CASRYSYEQYF. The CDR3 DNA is TGTGCCAGCAGGTACTCCTACGAGCAGTACTTC.